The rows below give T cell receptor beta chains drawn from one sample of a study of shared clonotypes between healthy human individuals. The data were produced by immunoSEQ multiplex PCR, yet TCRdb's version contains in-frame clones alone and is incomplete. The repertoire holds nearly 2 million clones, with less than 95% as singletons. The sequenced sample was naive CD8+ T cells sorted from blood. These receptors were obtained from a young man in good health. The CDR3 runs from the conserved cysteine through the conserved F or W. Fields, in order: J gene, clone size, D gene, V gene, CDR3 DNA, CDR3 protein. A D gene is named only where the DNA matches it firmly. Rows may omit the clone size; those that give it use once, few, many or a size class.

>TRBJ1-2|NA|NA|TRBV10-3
TGTGCCGTCTCAGGGATTTCTAACTATGGCTACACCTTC
CAVSGISNYGYTF
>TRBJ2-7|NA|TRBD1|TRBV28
TGTGCCAGCAGTTCGGGACAGGTTTTGACCTACGAGCAGTACTTC
CASSSGQVLTYEQYF
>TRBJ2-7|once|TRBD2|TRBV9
TGTGCCAGCAGCGAGCGACTAGCGGGACACTACGAGCAGTACTTC
CASSERLAGHYEQYF
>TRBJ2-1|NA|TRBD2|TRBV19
TGTGCCAGTAGTATCGGGACTAGCGGGGGGAGTCCCCACAATGAGCAGTTCTTC
CASSIGTSGGSPHNEQFF
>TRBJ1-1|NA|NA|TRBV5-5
TGTGCCAGCAGCTGGGACGGATTCATGAACACTGAAGCTTTCTTT
CASSWDGFMNTEAFF
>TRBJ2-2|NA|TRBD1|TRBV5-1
TGCGCCAGCAGCTTGGCTGGGACAGTCTACACCGGGGAGCTGTTTTTT
CASSLAGTVYTGELFF
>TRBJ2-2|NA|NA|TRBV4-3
TGCGCCAGCAGCCAAACGGAATCCGACATTACCGGGGAGCTGTTTTTT
CASSQTESDITGELFF
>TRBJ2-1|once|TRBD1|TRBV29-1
TGCAGCGTTGAACCATTCAAAATCGGGACAGAGGAATACAATGAGCAGTTCTTC
CSVEPFKIGTEEYNEQFF
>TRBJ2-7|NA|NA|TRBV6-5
TGTGCCAGCAGACGGGACTCCGTCTTCTACGAGCAGTACTTC
CASRRDSVFYEQYF
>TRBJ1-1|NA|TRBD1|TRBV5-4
TGTGCCAGCAGCCTGGGACAGGGGGAGGATTTCGGCACTGAAGCTTTCTTT
CASSLGQGEDFGTEAFF
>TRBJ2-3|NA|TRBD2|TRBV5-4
TGTGCCAGCAGCGGGGTGATAGCGGGGGGACTCGATACGCAGTATTTT
CASSGVIAGGLDTQYF
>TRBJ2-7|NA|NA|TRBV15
TGTGCCACCAGCAGAGGTCCAGAGAGCTCCTACGAGCAGTACTTC
CATSRGPESSYEQYF